This T cell receptor (beta chain) was identified during a study of blood T cell repertoires in COVID-19 (dated by TCRdb to 2019 to 2021). For context, the study as a whole: Samples covering the acute and convalescent phases of COVID-19 were provided by collaborators in the United States, Italy and Spain. The dataset comprised deeply sampled blood TCRbeta repertoires from subjects exposed to, actively infected with, or recovered from COVID-19. Where HLA class I and class II types were available, the types were taken from metadata supplied by the sample provider, not from assay-based typing. The samples were drawn from two sources: the first 160 participants of the ongoing ImmuneRACE study, and 1,000 to 1,500 subjects contributed by 6 global collaborators. A de-identified subject ID, COVID-19 status, age in years and sex were almost always included in the sample metadata. The material from the prospective study consisted of cDNA or gDNA derived from T cells, B-cell-depleted T cells, or PBMCs. The repertoires were released in a freely available public database intended as a resource for research on the immune response to SARS-CoV-2. Paper-wide results and their limitations: The quantity of clinical and demographic metadata differed by source and by participant and was supplied without curation.

TCRbeta CDR3 regions were amplified from genomic DNA using the immunoSEQ Assay, a bias-controlled multiplex PCR. Processing in the source paper ran as follows. The number of nucleated cells in each sample was estimated from the amplification of reference gene primers within the assay. Sequence reads were collapsed and filtered to measure the absolute abundance of every unique TCRbeta CDR3 rearrangement. For each sample, productive Simpson clonality was calculated as the square root of Simpson's diversity index across productive rearrangements. TCRdb took this table from immuneACCESS and kept in-frame rearrangements with V and J called. Such tables lack part of the clones; where checked against another copy, unresolved V genes explain under half of the gap, and the rest is unexplained. V, J and clone size derive from that table, while D and trimming were established from the DNA sequence. Across this sample there are roughly 140,000 clones, with 70% to 90% seen only once. 8% of the sample lies in the top ten.

Worth noting for this clone: This clone's antigen is unknown. Per-base qualities were not stored, and no clone one base away is much larger.

At one collaborating source in Seattle, patients were enrolled during active infection and were followed longitudinally through the course of disease. Whole blood was collected in K2EDTA tubes by collaborating institutions according to the institutions' own protocols. Collaborator samples were shipped for TCRbeta analysis as frozen whole blood, isolated PBMCs, or DNA extracted from either sample type. This clonotype originated in a woman aged 60 to 75 with COVID-19, enrolled during active disease. The sample consisted of peripheral blood.

The encoded CDR3 is CASSQDKQGYPSEQYF. In nucleotide form, the sequence is TGTGCCAGCAGCCAAGATAAACAGGGGTACCCCTCCGAGCAGTACTTC. Recombination connected TRBV3-1 (or the pseudogene TRBV3-2) to TRBJ2-7; TRBD1 matches 7 bases in the middle. The germline V gene (reference sequence) sets CDR1 to LGHDT and CDR2 to YNNKEL. The CDR3 runs 16 amino acids, cysteine and phenylalanine included. The sequence is cut down to CDR3 DNA, 48 bases in frame from base 1. V trim: 0 bases; J trim: 6 bases; unmatched bases: 11.